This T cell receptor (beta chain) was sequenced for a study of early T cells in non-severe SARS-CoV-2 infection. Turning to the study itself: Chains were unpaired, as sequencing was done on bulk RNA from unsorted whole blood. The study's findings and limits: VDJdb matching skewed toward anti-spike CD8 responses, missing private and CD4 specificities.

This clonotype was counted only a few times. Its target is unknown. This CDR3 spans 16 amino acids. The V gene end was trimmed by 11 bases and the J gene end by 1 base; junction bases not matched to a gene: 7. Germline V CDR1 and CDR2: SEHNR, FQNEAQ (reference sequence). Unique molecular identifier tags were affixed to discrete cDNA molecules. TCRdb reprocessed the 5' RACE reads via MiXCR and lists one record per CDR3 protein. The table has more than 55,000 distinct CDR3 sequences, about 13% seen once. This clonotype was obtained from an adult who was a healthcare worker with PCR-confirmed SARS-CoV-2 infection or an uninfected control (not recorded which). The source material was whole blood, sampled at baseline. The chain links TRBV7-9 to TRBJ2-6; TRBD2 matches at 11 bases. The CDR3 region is CAPSRLAGSGANVLTF. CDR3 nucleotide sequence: TGTGCCCCCTCCAGACTAGCGGGATCTGGGGCCAACGTCCTGACTTTC.